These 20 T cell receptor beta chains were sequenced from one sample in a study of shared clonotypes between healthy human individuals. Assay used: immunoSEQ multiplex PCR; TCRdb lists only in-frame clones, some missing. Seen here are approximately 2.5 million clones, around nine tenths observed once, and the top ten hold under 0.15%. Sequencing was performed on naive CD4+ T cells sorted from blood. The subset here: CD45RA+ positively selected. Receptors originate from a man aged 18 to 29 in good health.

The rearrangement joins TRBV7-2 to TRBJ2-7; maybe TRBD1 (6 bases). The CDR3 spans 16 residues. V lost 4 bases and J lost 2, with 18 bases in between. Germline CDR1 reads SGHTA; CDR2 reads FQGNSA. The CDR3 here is CASSSHRVVYTYEQYF. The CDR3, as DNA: TGTGCCAGCAGCTCCCACAGGGTAGTTTATACCTACGAGCAGTACTTC.

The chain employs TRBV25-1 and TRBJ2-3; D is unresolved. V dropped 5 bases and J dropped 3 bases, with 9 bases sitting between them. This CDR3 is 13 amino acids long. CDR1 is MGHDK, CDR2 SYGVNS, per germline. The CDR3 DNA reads TGTGCCAGCAGTTCGGGCTATACAGATACGCAGTATTTT. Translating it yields CASSSGYTDTQYF.

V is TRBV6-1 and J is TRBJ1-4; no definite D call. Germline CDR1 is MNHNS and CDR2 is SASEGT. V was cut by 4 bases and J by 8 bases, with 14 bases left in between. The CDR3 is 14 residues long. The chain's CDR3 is CASSARVNLEKLFF. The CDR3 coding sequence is TGTGCCAGCAGTGCTCGAGTCAATCTAGAAAAACTGTTTTTT.

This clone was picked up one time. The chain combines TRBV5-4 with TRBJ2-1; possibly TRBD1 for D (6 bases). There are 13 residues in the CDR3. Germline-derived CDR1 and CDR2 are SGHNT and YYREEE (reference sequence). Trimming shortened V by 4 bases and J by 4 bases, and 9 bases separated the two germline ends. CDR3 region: CASSGGGYNEQFF. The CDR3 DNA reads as TGTGCCAGCAGCGGGGGCGGTTACAATGAGCAGTTCTTC.

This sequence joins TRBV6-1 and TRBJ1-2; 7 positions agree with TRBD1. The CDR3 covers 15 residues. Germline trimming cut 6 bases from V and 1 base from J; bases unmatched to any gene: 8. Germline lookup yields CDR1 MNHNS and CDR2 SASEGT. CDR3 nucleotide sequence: TGTGCCAGCAGGAACGACAGGGAGAATAACTATGGCTACACCTTC. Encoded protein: CASRNDRENNYGYTF.

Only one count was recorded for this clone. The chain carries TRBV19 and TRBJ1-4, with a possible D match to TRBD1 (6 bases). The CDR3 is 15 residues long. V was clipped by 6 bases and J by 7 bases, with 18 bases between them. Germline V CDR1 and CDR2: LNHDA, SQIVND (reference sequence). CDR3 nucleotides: TGTGCCAGTAGCCTACAGGGAAGGAGTATTGAAAAACTGTTTTTT. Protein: CASSLQGRSIEKLFF.

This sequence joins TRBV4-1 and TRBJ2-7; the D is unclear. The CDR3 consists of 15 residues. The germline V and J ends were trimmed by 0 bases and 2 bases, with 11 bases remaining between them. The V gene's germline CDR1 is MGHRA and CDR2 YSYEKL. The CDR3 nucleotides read TGCGCCAGCAGCCAAGATTTCACGGGTACCTACGAGCAGTACTTC. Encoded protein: CASSQDFTGTYEQYF.

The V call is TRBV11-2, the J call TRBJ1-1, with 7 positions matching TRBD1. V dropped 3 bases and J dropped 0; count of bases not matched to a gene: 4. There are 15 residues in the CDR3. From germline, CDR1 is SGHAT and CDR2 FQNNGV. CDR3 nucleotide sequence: TGTGCCAGCAGCTTTAGCGGGACAGTGAACACTGAAGCTTTCTTT. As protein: CASSFSGTVNTEAFF.

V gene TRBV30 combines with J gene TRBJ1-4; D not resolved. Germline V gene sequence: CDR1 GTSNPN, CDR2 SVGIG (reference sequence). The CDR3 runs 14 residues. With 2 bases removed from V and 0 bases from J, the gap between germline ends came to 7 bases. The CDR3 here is CAWSPITTNEKLFF. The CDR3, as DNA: TGTGCCTGGAGTCCGATCACAACTAATGAAAAACTGTTTTTT.

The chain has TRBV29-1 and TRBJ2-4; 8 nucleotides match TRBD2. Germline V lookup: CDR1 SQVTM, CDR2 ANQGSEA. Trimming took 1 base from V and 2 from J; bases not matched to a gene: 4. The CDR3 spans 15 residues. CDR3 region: CSVEAGGLTKNIQYF. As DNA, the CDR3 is TGCAGCGTTGAAGCGGGAGGGCTTACCAAAAACATTCAGTACTTC.

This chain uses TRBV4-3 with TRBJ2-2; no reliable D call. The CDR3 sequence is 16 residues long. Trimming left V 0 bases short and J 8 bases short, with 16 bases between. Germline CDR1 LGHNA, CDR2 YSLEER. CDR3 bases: TGCGCCAGCAGCCAAGATATGAGCCTAGGGTCGGGGGAGCTGTTTTTT. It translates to CASSQDMSLGSGELFF.

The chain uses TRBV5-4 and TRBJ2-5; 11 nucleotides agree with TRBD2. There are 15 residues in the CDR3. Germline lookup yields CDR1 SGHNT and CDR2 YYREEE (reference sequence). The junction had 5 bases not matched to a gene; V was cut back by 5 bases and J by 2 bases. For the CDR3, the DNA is TGTGCCAGCAGACGGGGACTAGCGGATCAAGAGACCCAGTACTTC. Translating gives CASRRGLADQETQYF.

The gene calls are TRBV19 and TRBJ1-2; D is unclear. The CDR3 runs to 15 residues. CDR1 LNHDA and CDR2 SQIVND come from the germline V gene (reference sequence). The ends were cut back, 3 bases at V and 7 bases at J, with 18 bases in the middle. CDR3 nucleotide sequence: TGTGCCAGTAGTATTAATCATCGGGTGATGAGTGGCTACACCTTC. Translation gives CASSINHRVMSGYTF.

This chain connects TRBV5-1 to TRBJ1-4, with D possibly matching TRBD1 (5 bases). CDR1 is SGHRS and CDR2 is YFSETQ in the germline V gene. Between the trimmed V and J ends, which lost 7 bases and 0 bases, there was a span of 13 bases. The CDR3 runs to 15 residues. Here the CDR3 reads CASSEVGATNEKLFF. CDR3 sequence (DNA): TGCGCCAGCTCGGAGGTGGGGGCAACTAATGAAAAACTGTTTTTT.

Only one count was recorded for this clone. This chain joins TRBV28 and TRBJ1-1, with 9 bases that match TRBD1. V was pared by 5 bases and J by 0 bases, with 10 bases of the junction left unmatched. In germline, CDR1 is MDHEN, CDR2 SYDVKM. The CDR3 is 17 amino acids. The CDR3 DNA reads TGTGCCAGCAGTCACGGACAGGGGTTGGGGATGAACACTGAAGCTTTCTTT. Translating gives CASSHGQGLGMNTEAFF.

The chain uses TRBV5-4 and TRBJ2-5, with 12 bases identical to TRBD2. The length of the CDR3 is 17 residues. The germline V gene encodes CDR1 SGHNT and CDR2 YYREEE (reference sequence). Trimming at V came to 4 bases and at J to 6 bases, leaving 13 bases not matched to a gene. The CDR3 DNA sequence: TGTGCCAGCAGCCCTGGGGGGCTAGCGGGAGGGCTACAGACCCAGTACTTC. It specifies CASSPGGLAGGLQTQYF.

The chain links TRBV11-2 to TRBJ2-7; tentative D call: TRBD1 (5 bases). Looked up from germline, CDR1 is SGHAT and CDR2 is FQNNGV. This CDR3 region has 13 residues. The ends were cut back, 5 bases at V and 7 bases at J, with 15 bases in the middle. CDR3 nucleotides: TGTGCCAGCAGCCGACAGCAGGGTATTGAGCAGTACTTC. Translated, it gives CASSRQQGIEQYF.

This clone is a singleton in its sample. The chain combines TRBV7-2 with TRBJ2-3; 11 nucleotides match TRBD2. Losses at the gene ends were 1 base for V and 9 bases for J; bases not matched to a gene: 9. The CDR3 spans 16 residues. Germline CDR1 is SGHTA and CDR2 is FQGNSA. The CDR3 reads CASSLDSGRAPGTQYF. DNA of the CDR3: TGTGCCAGCAGCTTAGATAGCGGGAGGGCCCCCGGAACGCAGTATTTT.

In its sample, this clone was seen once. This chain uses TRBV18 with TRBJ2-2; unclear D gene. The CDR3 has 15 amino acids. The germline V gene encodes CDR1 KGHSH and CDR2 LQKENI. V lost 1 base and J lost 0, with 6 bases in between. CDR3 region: CASSPRQPNTGELFF. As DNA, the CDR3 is TGTGCCAGCTCACCACGACAACCGAACACCGGGGAGCTGTTTTTT.

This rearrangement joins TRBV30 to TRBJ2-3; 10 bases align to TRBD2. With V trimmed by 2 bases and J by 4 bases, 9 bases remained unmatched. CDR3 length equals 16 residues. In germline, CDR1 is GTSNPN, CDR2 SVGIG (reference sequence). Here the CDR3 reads CAWSSGTSASSDTQYF. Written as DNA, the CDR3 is TGTGCCTGGAGTTCCGGGACTAGCGCCTCGTCAGATACGCAGTATTTT.